This T cell receptor (beta chain) was captured by sequencing in a study of T cell responses to AZD1222 COVID-19 vaccine. Libraries were prepared by immunoSEQ multiplex PCR; TCRdb keeps only in-frame clonotypes and omits some of them. The sample yields roughly 160,000 clones, more than 80% seen once. Trimming removed 3 bases at V and 6 bases at J, with 7 bases between. The V gene's germline CDR1 is SGHVS and CDR2 FQNEAQ. This CDR3 is built from 12 residues. The receptor was isolated from an adult in good health. This material consisted of peripheral blood, taken on day 0 of AZD1222 vaccination. V is TRBV7-8 and J is TRBJ2-3; D uncertain. CDR3 DNA sequence: TGTGCCAGCAGCTTGTGGAAGGATACGCAGTATTTT. Translating gives CASSLWKDTQYF.